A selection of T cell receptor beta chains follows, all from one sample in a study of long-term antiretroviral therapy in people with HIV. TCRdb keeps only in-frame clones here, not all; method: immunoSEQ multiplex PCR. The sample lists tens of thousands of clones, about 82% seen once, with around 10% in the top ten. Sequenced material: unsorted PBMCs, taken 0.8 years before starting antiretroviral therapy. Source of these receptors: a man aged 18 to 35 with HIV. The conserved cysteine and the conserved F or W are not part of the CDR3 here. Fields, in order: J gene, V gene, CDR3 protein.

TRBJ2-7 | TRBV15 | ATSRETGPYEQY
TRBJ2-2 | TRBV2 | ASVGQGPGELF
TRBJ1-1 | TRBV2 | ASRARQGGTEAF
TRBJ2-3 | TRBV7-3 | ASSLWGTDTQY
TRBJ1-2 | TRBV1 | TSRLMGVRKTYGYT
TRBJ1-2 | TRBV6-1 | ASDLGRSNYGYT
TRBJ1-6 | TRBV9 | ASSVGGDGSPLH
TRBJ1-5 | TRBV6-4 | ASSDSKGYNQPQH
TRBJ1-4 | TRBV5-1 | ASSVSGQAHEKLF
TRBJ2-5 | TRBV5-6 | ASKGAETQY
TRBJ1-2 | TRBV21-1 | ASSKGQGIVHGYT
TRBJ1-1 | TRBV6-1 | ASSEVSWGGTEAF
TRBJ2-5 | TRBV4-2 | ASSLSPGRETQY
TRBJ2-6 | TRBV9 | ASSAATGSGANVLT
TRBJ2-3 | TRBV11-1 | ASSLVGEPTDTQY
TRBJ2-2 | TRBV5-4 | ASSLVSGEELF
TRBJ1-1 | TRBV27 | ASSPIGGNTEAF
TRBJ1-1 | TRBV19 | ASSIGPLNTEAF
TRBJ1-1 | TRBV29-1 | SALSGTMAEAF
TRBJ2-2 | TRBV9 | ASSVEGRATGELF
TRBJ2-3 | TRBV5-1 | ASSSAASGGAIDTQY
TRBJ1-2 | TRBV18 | ASSRPDRPIYGYT
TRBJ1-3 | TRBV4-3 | ASSQDHRGSGNTIY
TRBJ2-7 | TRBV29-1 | SVSTRASGEQY
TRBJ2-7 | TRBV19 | ASSIVGGEYEQY
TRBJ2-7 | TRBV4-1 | ASSRLVGYEQY
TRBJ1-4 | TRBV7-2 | ASSLDRAYNEKLF
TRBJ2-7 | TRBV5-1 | ASSSGTTTYEQY